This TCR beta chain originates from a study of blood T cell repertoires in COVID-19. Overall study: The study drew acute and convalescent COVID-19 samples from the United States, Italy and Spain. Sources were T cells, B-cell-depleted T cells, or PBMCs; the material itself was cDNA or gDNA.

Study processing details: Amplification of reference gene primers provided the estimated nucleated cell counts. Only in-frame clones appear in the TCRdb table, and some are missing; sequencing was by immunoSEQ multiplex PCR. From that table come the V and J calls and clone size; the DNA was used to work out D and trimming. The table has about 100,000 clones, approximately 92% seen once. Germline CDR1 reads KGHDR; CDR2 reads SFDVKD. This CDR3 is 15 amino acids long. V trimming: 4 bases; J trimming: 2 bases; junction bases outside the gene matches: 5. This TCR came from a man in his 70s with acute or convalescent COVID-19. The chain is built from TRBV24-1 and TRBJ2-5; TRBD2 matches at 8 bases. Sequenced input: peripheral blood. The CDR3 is CATSDPRGGQETQYF. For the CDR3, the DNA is TGTGCCACCAGTGACCCCCGGGGGGGGCAAGAGACCCAGTACTTC.